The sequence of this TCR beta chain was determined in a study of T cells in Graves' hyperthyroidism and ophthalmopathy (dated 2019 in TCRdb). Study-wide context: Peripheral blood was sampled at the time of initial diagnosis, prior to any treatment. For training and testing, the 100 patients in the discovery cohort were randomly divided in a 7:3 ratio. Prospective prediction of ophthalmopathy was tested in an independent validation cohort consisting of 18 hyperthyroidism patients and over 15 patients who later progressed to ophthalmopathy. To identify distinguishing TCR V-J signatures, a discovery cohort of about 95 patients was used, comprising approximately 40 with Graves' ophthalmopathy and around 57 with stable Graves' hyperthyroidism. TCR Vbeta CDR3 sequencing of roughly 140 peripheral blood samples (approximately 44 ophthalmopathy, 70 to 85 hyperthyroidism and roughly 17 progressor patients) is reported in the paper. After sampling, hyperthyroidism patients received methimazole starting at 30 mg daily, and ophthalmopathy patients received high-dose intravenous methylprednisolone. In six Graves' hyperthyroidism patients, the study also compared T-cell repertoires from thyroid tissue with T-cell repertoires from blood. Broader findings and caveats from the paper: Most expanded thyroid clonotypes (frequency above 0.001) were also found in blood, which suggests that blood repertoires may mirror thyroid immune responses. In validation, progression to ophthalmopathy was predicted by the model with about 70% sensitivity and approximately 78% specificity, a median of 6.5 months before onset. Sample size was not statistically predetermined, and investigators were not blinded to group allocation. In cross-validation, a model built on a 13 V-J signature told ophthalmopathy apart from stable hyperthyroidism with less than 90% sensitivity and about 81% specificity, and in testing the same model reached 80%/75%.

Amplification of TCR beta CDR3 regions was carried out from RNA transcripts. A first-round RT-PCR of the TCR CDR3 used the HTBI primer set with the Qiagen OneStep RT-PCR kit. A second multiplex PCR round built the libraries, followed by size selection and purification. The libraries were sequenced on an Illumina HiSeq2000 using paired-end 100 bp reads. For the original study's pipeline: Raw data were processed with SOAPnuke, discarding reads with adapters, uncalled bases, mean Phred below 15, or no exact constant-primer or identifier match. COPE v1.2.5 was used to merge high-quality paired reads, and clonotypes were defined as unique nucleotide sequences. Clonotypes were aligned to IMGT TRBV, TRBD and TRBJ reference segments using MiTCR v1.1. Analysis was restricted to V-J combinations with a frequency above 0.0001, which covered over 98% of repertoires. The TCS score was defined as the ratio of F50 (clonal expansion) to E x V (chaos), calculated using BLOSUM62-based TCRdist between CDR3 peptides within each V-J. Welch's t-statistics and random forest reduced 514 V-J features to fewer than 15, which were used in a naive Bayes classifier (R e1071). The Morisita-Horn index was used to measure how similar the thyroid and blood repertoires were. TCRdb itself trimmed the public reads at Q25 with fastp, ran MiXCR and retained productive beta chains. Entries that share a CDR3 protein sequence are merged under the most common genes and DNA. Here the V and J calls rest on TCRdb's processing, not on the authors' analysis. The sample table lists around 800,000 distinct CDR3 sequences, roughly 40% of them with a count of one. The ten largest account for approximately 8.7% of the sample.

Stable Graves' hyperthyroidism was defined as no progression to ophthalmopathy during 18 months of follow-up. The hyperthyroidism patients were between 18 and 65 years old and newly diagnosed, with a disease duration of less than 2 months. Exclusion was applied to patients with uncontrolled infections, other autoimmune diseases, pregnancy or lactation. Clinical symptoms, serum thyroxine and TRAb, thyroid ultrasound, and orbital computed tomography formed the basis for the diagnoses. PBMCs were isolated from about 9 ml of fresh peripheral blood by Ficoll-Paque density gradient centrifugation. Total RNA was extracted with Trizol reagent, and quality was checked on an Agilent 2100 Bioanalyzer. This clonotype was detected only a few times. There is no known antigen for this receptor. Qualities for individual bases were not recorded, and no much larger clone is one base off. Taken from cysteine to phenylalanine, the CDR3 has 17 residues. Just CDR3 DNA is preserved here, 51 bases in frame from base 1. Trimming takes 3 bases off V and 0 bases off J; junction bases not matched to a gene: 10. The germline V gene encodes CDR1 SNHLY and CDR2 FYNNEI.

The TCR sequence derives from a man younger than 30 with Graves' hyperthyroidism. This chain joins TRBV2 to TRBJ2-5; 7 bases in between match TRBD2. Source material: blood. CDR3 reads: CASSDMSRGGDQETQYF. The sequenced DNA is TGTGCCAGCAGTGACATGTCGAGGGGAGGGGACCAAGAGACCCAGTACTTC.